Included here is one T cell receptor beta chain sequence, with context. This specimen belongs to a study of graft-versus-host responses after intestinal transplantation. Assay used: immunoSEQ multiplex PCR; TCRdb lists only in-frame clones, some missing. The sample lists more than 20,000 clones, over 80% seen once, with around 1.1% in the top ten. This CDR3 is built from 17 residues. Trimming removed 2 bases at V and 2 bases at J, with 16 bases between. The germline CDR1 and CDR2 sequences are MGHRA and YSYEKL. The chain employs TRBV4-1 and TRBJ1-3; D is unclear. This material consisted of PBMCs, taken almost 29 days after intestinal transplant. The origin of this receptor is a human patient who received an intestinal transplant, so some T cells may come from the graft donor. Here the CDR3 reads CASSQTRRRVTGNTIYF. As DNA, the CDR3 is TGCGCCAGCAGCCAAACCCGCCGACGAGTGACTGGAAACACCATATATTTT.